The next 11 T cell receptor beta chains were all read from a single sample in a study of PD-L1 blockade in urothelial cancer. Time point reported: pretreatment peripheral blood. Repertoires were generated with immunoSEQ multiplex PCR, while TCRdb's copy carries only in-frame clones and drops some. The sample contains fewer than 95,000 clones, 80% to 85% of which appear only once. This material consisted of PBMCs, taken around atezolizumab (anti-PD-L1) treatment. The origin of the receptors is a man between 60 and 75 years old with urothelial cancer.

The chain employs TRBV12-5 and TRBJ2-1, with 9 bases fitting TRBD2. From germline, CDR1 is LGHNT and CDR2 FRNRAP. The CDR3 length is 16 residues. With V trimmed by 2 bases and J by 5 bases, 7 bases remained unmatched. The CDR3 nucleotides read TGTGCTAGTGGTTTGACGCGACTAGCGGCCCACAATGAGCAGTTCTTC. Protein product: CASGLTRLAAHNEQFF.

This clone was counted only a few times. The genes are TRBV4-3 and TRBJ1-1, with 8 bases lining up with TRBD1. Per germline, CDR1 LGHNA and CDR2 YSLEER. The CDR3 has 13 amino acids. The V segment lost 0 bases and the J segment 11 bases; nucleotides outside the gene matches: 5. CDR3 residues: CASSQEDRDRAFF. CDR3 DNA: TGCGCCAGCAGCCAAGAGGACAGGGATCGTGCTTTCTTT.

The chain joins TRBV19 to TRBJ2-2; TRBD2 aligns across 7 bases. V shed 1 base, J shed 0 bases, and the junction held 2 bases outside the gene matches. The germline CDR1 and CDR2 sequences are LNHDA and SQIVND (reference sequence). There are 16 residues in the CDR3. The CDR3: CASSIGEGSNTGELFF. CDR3 nucleotides: TGTGCCAGTAGTATAGGGGAGGGGTCGAACACCGGGGAGCTGTTTTTT.

The chain joins TRBV6-6 to TRBJ2-7; 7 nucleotides agree with TRBD1. Trimming cost V 7 bases and J 3 bases; bases outside gene matches: 12. The germline CDR1 and CDR2 sequences are MNHNY and SVGAGI (reference sequence). The CDR3 has 15 amino acids. CDR3 region: CASTAPRDSVYEQYF. The CDR3 bases are TGTGCCAGCACCGCCCCCCGGGACAGCGTCTACGAGCAGTACTTC.

The chain links TRBV4-2 to TRBJ1-1, with a possible D match to TRBD1 (6 bases). Germline loops: CDR1 LGHNA, CDR2 YNFKEQ. CDR3 length: 14 residues. Trimming cost V 0 bases and J 4 bases, with 9 bases left between them. The DNA of the CDR3 is TGTGCCAGCAGCCAAGATGGGGGCAGCACTGAAGCTTTCTTT. Its translation: CASSQDGGSTEAFF.

The rearrangement uses TRBV4-2 and TRBJ2-3, with 12 nucleotides matching TRBD2. There are 19 residues in the CDR3. Trimming at V came to 8 bases and at J to 4 bases, leaving 19 bases not matched to a gene. Germline CDR1 and CDR2: LGHNA and YNFKEQ. CDR3 sequence reads: CASAGAGLAGGPGADTQYF. In DNA, the CDR3 is TGTGCCAGCGCTGGGGCGGGTCTAGCGGGGGGGCCGGGGGCAGATACGCAGTATTTT.

The V and J genes are TRBV5-6 and TRBJ2-1; D not certain. Trimming shortened V by 5 bases and J by 0 bases, and 9 bases separated the two germline ends. The CDR3 extends over 14 amino acids. Looked up from germline, CDR1 is SGHDT and CDR2 is YYEEEE. The CDR3, as DNA: TGTGCCAGCAGGGTTCTGAGCTCCTACAATGAGCAGTTCTTC. Its translation is CASRVLSSYNEQFF.

V is TRBV18 and J is TRBJ1-1; D remains unclear. The CDR3 loop spans 13 amino acids. Germline V gives CDR1 KGHSH, CDR2 LQKENI. V lost 3 bases and J lost 1, with 6 bases in between. CDR3 bases: TGTGCCAGCTCACCTGGAGCGAACACTGAAGCTTTCTTT. Translating gives CASSPGANTEAFF. Complete variable domain (other parts from reference TRBV18 and TRBJ1-1): NAGVMQNPRHLVRRRGQEARLRCSPMKGHSHVYWYRQLPEEGLKFMVYLQKENIIDESGMPKERFSAEFPKEGPSILRIQQVVRGDSAAYFCASSPGANTEAFFGQGTRLTVV.

The V call is TRBV7-9, the J call TRBJ1-2; TRBD1 agrees at 7 bases. V was clipped by 5 bases and J by 4 bases; unmatched bases: 7. Germline CDR1 is SEHNR and CDR2 is FQNEAQ (reference sequence). This CDR3 has 14 residues. The CDR3 DNA sequence: TGTGCCAGCAGCCCACCGGGACAGCCCTATGGCTACACCTTC. It specifies CASSPPGQPYGYTF.

This chain joins TRBV4-2 and TRBJ2-3; D is perhaps TRBD2 (6 bases). With 1 base removed from V and 4 bases from J, the gap between germline ends came to 21 bases. The CDR3 consists of 18 residues. CDR1 is LGHNA, CDR2 YNFKEQ, per germline. The CDR3 loop is CASSQGNSLAVIADTQYF. The DNA of the CDR3 is TGTGCCAGCAGCCAAGGAAATTCACTAGCAGTGATTGCAGATACGCAGTATTTT.

This sequence joins TRBV29-1 and TRBJ2-7; 7 bases line up with TRBD1. Germline lookup yields CDR1 SQVTM and CDR2 ANQGSEA. With 5 bases clipped from V and 4 bases from J, the junction kept 11 bases outside the gene matches. The CDR3 has 14 amino acids. CDR3 amino acids: CSVRLTGAFYEQYF. In DNA, the CDR3 is TGCAGCGTTCGACTTACAGGGGCTTTTTACGAGCAGTACTTC.